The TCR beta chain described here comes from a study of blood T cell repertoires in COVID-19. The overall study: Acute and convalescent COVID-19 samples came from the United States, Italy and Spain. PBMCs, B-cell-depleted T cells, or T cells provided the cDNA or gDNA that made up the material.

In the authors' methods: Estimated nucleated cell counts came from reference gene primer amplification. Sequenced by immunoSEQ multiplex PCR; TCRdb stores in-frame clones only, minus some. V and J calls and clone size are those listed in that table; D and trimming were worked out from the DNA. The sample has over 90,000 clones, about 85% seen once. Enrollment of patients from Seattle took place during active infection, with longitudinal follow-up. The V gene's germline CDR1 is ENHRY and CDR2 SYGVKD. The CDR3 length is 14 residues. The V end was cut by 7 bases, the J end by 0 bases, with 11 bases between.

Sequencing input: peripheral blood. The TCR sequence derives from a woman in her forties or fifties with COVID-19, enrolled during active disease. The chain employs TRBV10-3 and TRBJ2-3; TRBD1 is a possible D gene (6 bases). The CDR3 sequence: CAITRDKSTDTQYF. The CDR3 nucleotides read TGTGCCATCACTCGGGACAAAAGCACAGATACGCAGTATTTT.